A single sample is the source of the 30 T cell receptor beta chains below, sequenced in a study of cytotoxic CD8 clonotypes in ibrutinib-treated CLL (TCRdb year 2021). Library preparation was by the immunoSEQ multiplex PCR assay. The clones in this table, taken by TCRdb from immuneACCESS, are in-frame only. Not every clone is retained; where verified, under half of the shortfall comes from an unresolved V gene, and the cause of the rest is unknown. The sample has tens of thousands of clones on record, roughly 84% of them singletons. The top ten constitute under 6% of the sample. Source: PBMCs, taken before ibrutinib treatment. These receptors were obtained from a human donor with chronic lymphocytic leukemia.

This chain joins TRBV9 and TRBJ1-2; possibly TRBD1 for D (6 bases). Germline assignment: CDR1 SGDLS and CDR2 YYNGEE. The CDR3 loop spans 17 amino acids. Trimming stripped 3 bases from V and 1 base from J, with 19 bases between. The CDR3 coding sequence is TGTGCCAGCAGCGGTGCGGGGGCCCCGCGACATAACTATGGCTACACCTTC. Translating gives CASSGAGAPRHNYGYTF.

The rearrangement uses TRBV6-5 and TRBJ2-1; no firm D call. Germline assignment: CDR1 MNHEY and CDR2 SVGAGI. V lost 4 bases and J 12 bases, leaving 13 bases between the germline ends. CDR3 length: 12 amino acids. For the CDR3, the DNA is TGTGCCAGCAGTTCCGCCACAATGAGGCAGTTCTTC. It yields the protein CASSSATMRQFF.

This clone has ten or more counts. The rearrangement links TRBV10-3 to TRBJ1-1; tentative D call: TRBD1 (6 bases). The CDR3 length is 12 residues. V was shortened by 6 bases and J by 8 bases, with 13 bases between the two germline ends. Germline CDR1 reads ENHRY; CDR2 reads SYGVKD. DNA for the CDR3: TGTGCCATCAGCGCAGGGGTTAGGGAAGCTTTCTTT. This sequence encodes CAISAGVREAFF.

The chain couples TRBV2 to TRBJ2-1, with D uncertain. V lost 7 bases and J 6 bases, leaving 10 bases between the germline ends. The CDR3 covers 12 residues. CDR1 and CDR2 (germline): SNHLY, FYNNEI. In nucleotides, the CDR3 is TGTGCCAGCACCAGTGATGGCAATGAGCAGTTCTTC. It translates to CASTSDGNEQFF.

The chain links TRBV9 to TRBJ2-2; 7 nucleotides line up with TRBD1. This CDR3 contains 18 residues. V dropped 1 base and J dropped 0; count of bases not matched to a gene: 9. Germline CDR1 is SGDLS and CDR2 is YYNGEE. CDR3 bases: TGTGCCAGCAGCGTACTGGGATCCGGGACAGCGAACACCGGGGAGCTGTTTTTT. Its protein is CASSVLGSGTANTGELFF.

The chain uses TRBV7-2 and TRBJ2-1; 10 bases match TRBD2. J lost 9 bases, V lost 1 base, and 12 bases had no gene match. The CDR3 has 17 amino acids. Germline loops: CDR1 SGHTA, CDR2 FQGNSA. The CDR3 region is CASSLVLASGSKGEQFF. CDR3 coding DNA: TGTGCCAGCAGCTTAGTTTTGGCTAGCGGGAGTAAGGGTGAGCAGTTCTTC.

The chain combines TRBV9 with TRBJ1-1; D ambiguous. Germline CDR1 is SGDLS and CDR2 is YYNGEE. CDR3 size: 15 residues. The ends were cut back, 8 bases at V and 4 bases at J, with 21 bases in the middle. In nucleotides, the CDR3 is TGTGCCAGATCACGGACGGACCCAGCCGGCACTGAAGCTTTCTTT. It encodes CARSRTDPAGTEAFF.

The count of this clone is one. The chain has TRBV13 and TRBJ2-2; D gene uncertain. CDR1 and CDR2 from the germline V gene are PRHDT and FYEKMQ (reference sequence). The CDR3 length is 15 residues. Trimming left V 0 bases short and J 6 bases short, with 11 bases between. CDR3 protein: CASSLGVRLPGELFF. For the CDR3, the DNA is TGTGCCAGCAGCTTAGGGGTTAGGCTCCCCGGGGAGCTGTTTTTT.

The chain uses TRBV29-1 and TRBJ2-2, with 13 nucleotides matching TRBD2. The CDR3 loop spans 14 amino acids. Trimming cost V 5 bases and J 5 bases; bases outside gene matches: 2. CDR1 and CDR2 from the germline V gene are SQVTM and ANQGSEA. CDR3 in DNA: TGCAGCGTTACTAGCGGGAGGGTTACCGGGGAGCTGTTTTTT. This encodes CSVTSGRVTGELFF.

The CDR3, as DNA: TGCGCCAGCAGCCCCGGTACCCCCAACGTCCTGACTTTC. It translates to CASSPGTPNVLTF. V is TRBV5-1 and J is TRBJ2-6; no firm D call. V was clipped by 4 bases and J by 8 bases, with 10 bases between them. Germline loops: CDR1 SGHRS, CDR2 YFSETQ. This CDR3 is built from 13 residues.

This clone turned up a few times. This chain joins TRBV28 and TRBJ2-7; 10 bases map to TRBD1. CDR3 length: 17 amino acids. V trimming: 2 bases; J trimming: 4 bases; junction bases outside the gene matches: 11. Germline V gene lookup returns CDR1 MDHEN and CDR2 SYDVKM. This chain's CDR3 is CASSLHLWDRGNYEQYF. In DNA, the CDR3 is TGTGCCAGCAGTTTACATCTCTGGGACAGGGGAAATTACGAGCAGTACTTC.

The CDR3 DNA reads as TGTGCCAGCAGCGCGTCTACAGGGACCAATGAGCAGTTCTTC. The encoded protein is CASSASTGTNEQFF. This rearrangement joins TRBV7-8 to TRBJ2-1; a possible D gene is TRBD1 (6 bases). Trimming shortened V by 5 bases and J by 6 bases, and 14 bases separated the two germline ends. The CDR3 loop spans 14 amino acids. CDR1 is SGHVS and CDR2 is FQNEAQ in the germline V gene.

This chain uses TRBV7-2 with TRBJ2-7, with D hard to call. The CDR3 runs 12 residues. Germline V gene sequence: CDR1 SGHTA, CDR2 FQGNSA. Trimming removed 5 bases from V and 0 bases from J, with 5 bases in between. CDR3 bases: TGTGCCAGCAGCCTATTCTCCTACGAGCAGTACTTC. Encoded protein: CASSLFSYEQYF.

J is TRBJ2-7 and V is TRBV19, with D perhaps assigned TRBD1 or TRBD2 (5 bases each). Trimming removed 5 bases at V and 6 bases at J, with 20 bases between. Germline-derived CDR1 and CDR2 are LNHDA and SQIVND (reference sequence). CDR3 length: 15 residues. CDR3 coding DNA: TGTGCCAGTAGTCCCTTGGGGGAACGTTCCCGCGAGCAGTACTTC. Its translation: CASSPLGERSREQYF. Together with reference TRBV19 and TRBJ2-7, the CDR3 gives the full variable domain: DGGITQSPKYLFRKEGQNVTLSCEQNLNHDAMYWYRQDPGQGLRLIYYSQIVNDFQKGDIAEGYSVSREKKESFPLTVTSAQKNPTAFYLCASSPLGERSREQYFGPGTRLTVT.

The chain has TRBV29-1 and TRBJ2-3; 10 bases line up with TRBD2. From germline, CDR1 is SQVTM and CDR2 ANQGSEA. J was trimmed by 3 bases and V by 6 bases; bases with no gene match: 6. This CDR3 has 14 residues. The CDR3 sequence is CSVQTSGITDTQYF. The DNA of the CDR3 is TGCAGCGTCCAAACTAGCGGGATAACAGATACGCAGTATTTT.

The J gene is TRBJ2-7, the V gene TRBV9, with a weak D call TRBD2 (5 bases). The germline V gene encodes CDR1 SGDLS and CDR2 YYNGEE. Deletions cut 1 base from V and 6 bases from J, with 8 bases between. The CDR3 totals 12 residues. In DNA, the CDR3 is TGTGCCAGCAGCGTATTGAGCGGCGAGCAGTACTTC. This sequence encodes CASSVLSGEQYF.

The genes are TRBV6-1 and TRBJ1-4, with TRBD1 matching 10 bases. This CDR3 is 14 amino acids long. With 5 bases clipped from V and 5 bases from J, the junction kept 2 bases outside the gene matches. The germline V gene has CDR1 MNHNS and CDR2 SASEGT. CDR3 residues: CASSMTGGNEKLFF. As DNA, the CDR3 is TGTGCCAGCAGTATGACAGGGGGCAATGAAAAACTGTTTTTT.

In its sample, this clone was seen a few times. The CDR3 coding sequence is TGTGCCAGCAGTGGAACAGATAAACAAGAGACCCAGTACTTC. It yields the protein CASSGTDKQETQYF. This chain links TRBV2 with TRBJ2-5; D unresolved. The CDR3 has 14 amino acids. Germline CDR1 reads SNHLY; CDR2 reads FYNNEI. V lost 4 bases and J lost 2, with 11 bases in between.

This clone was found once. V usage is TRBV7-7 and J usage is TRBJ2-7; perhaps TRBD1 as D (6 bases). Trimming pared 5 bases from V and 7 bases from J, leaving 21 bases between. Germline loops: CDR1 SSHAT, CDR2 FNYEAQ (reference sequence). The CDR3 has 15 amino acids. The CDR3 sequence is CASSPTLGGVEEQYF. The CDR3 DNA is TGTGCCAGCAGCCCGACGTTAGGGGGAGTCGAGGAGCAGTACTTC.

This rearrangement joins TRBV7-3 to TRBJ2-3; TRBD2 agrees at 12 bases. Germline V gives CDR1 SGHTA, CDR2 FQGTGA. The CDR3 is 16 residues long. V dropped 4 bases and J dropped 5; count of bases not matched to a gene: 7. The CDR3 sequence is CASSSGLAGRGDTQYF. CDR3 sequence (DNA): TGTGCCAGCAGCTCAGGACTAGCGGGAAGGGGAGATACGCAGTATTTT. The full variable domain, with the rest looked up from reference TRBV7-3 and TRBJ2-3, is GAGVSQTPSNKVTEKGKYVELRCDPISGHTALYWYRQSLGQGPEFLIYFQGTGAADDSGLPNDRFFAVRPEGSVSTLKIQRTERGDSAVYLCASSSGLAGRGDTQYFGPGTRLTVL.

The chain carries TRBV5-1 and TRBJ1-2, with a weak D call TRBD1 (6 bases). Germline V gene sequence: CDR1 SGHRS, CDR2 YFSETQ. Trimming took 1 base from V and 2 from J, leaving 12 bases between them. This CDR3 comprises 15 residues. The CDR3 loop is CASSLYATGNYGYTF. The CDR3 DNA sequence: TGCGCCAGCAGCTTGTATGCAACAGGGAACTATGGCTACACCTTC. Full variable domain (missing parts from reference TRBV5-1 and TRBJ1-2): KAGVTQTPRYLIKTRGQQVTLSCSPISGHRSVSWYQQTPGQGLQFLFEYFSETQRNKGNFPGRFSGRQFSNSRSEMNVSTLELGDSALYLCASSLYATGNYGYTFGSGTRLTVV.

The CDR3 bases are TGTGCCAGCAGTCCCCTACTAGCGGAGGAAGACGAGCAGTACTTC. Protein: CASSPLLAEEDEQYF. The chain recombines TRBV27 with TRBJ2-7, with TRBD2 matching over 8 bases. The V gene's germline CDR1 is MNHEY and CDR2 SMNVEV (reference sequence). The CDR3 contains 15 residues. V dropped 5 bases and J dropped 5; count of bases not matched to a gene: 11.

The chain recombines TRBV4-1 with TRBJ2-5; TRBD2 agrees at 11 bases. Germline CDR1 is MGHRA and CDR2 is YSYEKL. V lost 0 bases, J lost 2 bases, and 5 bases stayed unmatched. This CDR3 is built from 17 residues. CDR3 region: CASSQELIAGGQETQYF. CDR3 DNA sequence: TGCGCCAGCAGCCAAGAACTTATAGCGGGAGGGCAAGAGACCCAGTACTTC.

This clone was found a few times. Germline and junction disagree at one end, which may indicate a read error. J is TRBJ1-4 and V is TRBV4-2; TRBD1 matches at 7 bases. CDR1 is LGHNA and CDR2 is YNFKEQ in the germline V gene. The CDR3 contains 14 residues. Written as DNA, the CDR3 is TGTGCCAGCTGCCAAGGCACAGGGGCCGAAAAACTGTTTTTT. It codes for CASCQGTGAEKLFF.

This clone was recorded once. This chain joins TRBV9 and TRBJ2-1; D remains unclear. This CDR3 has 16 amino acids. The germline V gene has CDR1 SGDLS and CDR2 YYNGEE. Trimming pared 0 bases from V and 3 bases from J, leaving 13 bases between. CDR3 nucleotide sequence: TGTGCCAGCAGCGTAGCTGGCTCCCAGGTCTACAATGAGCAGTTCTTC. It specifies CASSVAGSQVYNEQFF.

Concerning this clone: A read error is likely here: a far larger clone is one base away. The J gene is TRBJ2-7, the V gene TRBV5-3; D is tentatively TRBD1 or TRBD2 (6 bases each). TRBV5-3 has ORF status, its function being uncertain. The CDR3 covers 15 residues. CDR3 sequence: CASSLEGTRSGEQYF. The CDR3 DNA sequence: TGTGCCAGCAGCTTGGAGGGGACAAGGTCGGGGGAGCAGTACTTC.

The chain has TRBV7-2 and TRBJ2-3; 10 bases align to TRBD2. The CDR3 extends over 16 amino acids. Germline V lookup: CDR1 SGHTA, CDR2 FQGNSA. Trimming removed 4 bases from V and 2 bases from J; junction bases left unmatched: 6. CDR3 in amino acids: CASSSGLARLTDTQYF. CDR3 sequence (DNA): TGTGCCAGCAGCTCGGGACTAGCGCGTCTCACAGATACGCAGTATTTT.

This chain connects TRBV29-1 to TRBJ2-2; maybe TRBD2 (5 bases). The CDR3 sequence is 15 residues long. The V end lost 6 bases, the J end lost 4 bases, and 18 bases lay between the germline ends. Germline lookup yields CDR1 SQVTM and CDR2 ANQGSEA. DNA for the CDR3: TGCAGCGTCCTCCCGGACTTCCAGTTCACCGGGGAGCTGTTTTTT. Translated: CSVLPDFQFTGELFF.

The chain uses TRBV15 and TRBJ2-5, with TRBD2 identical over 8 bases. J gave up 2 bases and V 8 bases, and 4 bases lay outside the gene matches. Germline V gives CDR1 LNHNV, CDR2 YYDKDF (reference sequence). The CDR3 is 13 residues long. CDR3 amino acids: CATGIAGQETQYF. CDR3 coding DNA: TGTGCCACCGGTATAGCGGGACAAGAGACCCAGTACTTC.

As DNA, the CDR3 is TGTGCCAGCAGCAGACAGGAACAGAACACTGAAGCTTTCTTT. Translation gives CASSRQEQNTEAFF. The rearrangement links TRBV11-2 to TRBJ1-1; TRBD1 might be the D (6 bases). With 5 bases removed from V and 1 base from J, the gap between germline ends came to 11 bases. The CDR3 extends over 14 amino acids. Germline V lookup: CDR1 SGHAT, CDR2 FQNNGV.